A single sample gave rise to the 24 T cell receptor beta chains below, sequenced in a study of identical twins. MiXCR was run by TCRdb on the 5' RACE reads, yielding one entry per CDR3 protein. The data show 1.5 million to 2 million distinct CDR3 sequences, about 31% seen once. Sequencing was performed on cord blood. The receptors come from a newborn girl in good health.

Regarding this clonotype: This may stem from a read error, because a much larger clone lies one nucleotide away. This chain uses TRBV7-2 with TRBJ2-1; D unclear. The germline V gene has CDR1 SGHTA and CDR2 FQGNSA. The CDR3 covers 13 residues. V dropped 0 bases and J dropped 13 bases, with 13 bases sitting between them. In nucleotides, the CDR3 is TGTGCCAGCAGCTTAGCGCATTCACAGACCCAGTTCTTC. As protein: CASSLAHSQTQFF.

This clonotype has more than one count but fewer than ten. V usage is TRBV12-5 and J usage is TRBJ2-3; D not resolved. Germline CDR1 is LGHNT and CDR2 is FRNRAP. Trimming took off 1 base at V and 3 bases at J, with 5 bases between the two ends. The CDR3 has 13 amino acids. The CDR3: CASGLDGTDTQYF. As DNA, the CDR3 is TGTGCTAGTGGTTTGGATGGGACAGATACGCAGTATTTT.

The gene calls are TRBV20-1 and TRBJ1-2, with D tentatively TRBD1 (6 bases). This CDR3 is 13 amino acids long. CDR1 and CDR2 (germline): DFQATT, SNEGSKA (reference sequence). V was cut by 3 bases and J by 4 bases, with 12 bases left in between. The CDR3 DNA follows: TGCAGTGCTAGCCTTTCGGACAGCTATGGCTACACCTTC. Its translation is CSASLSDSYGYTF.

This CDR3 reads CASSFRLNYEQYF. The CDR3 nucleotides are TGTGCCAGCAGTTTCCGCTTAAATTACGAGCAGTACTTC. The rearrangement links TRBV27 to TRBJ2-7, with D unclear. CDR3 length equals 13 residues. Germline values: CDR1 MNHEY, CDR2 SMNVEV (reference sequence). Trimming removed 3 bases from V and 4 bases from J, with 10 bases in between.

Only one count was recorded for this clonotype. CDR3 amino acids: CASSERQGTYGYTF. CDR3 nucleotides: TGTGCCAGCAGTGAACGTCAGGGGACCTATGGCTACACCTTC. The chain is built from TRBV2 and TRBJ1-2; possible D gene TRBD1, 6 bases. Germline loops: CDR1 SNHLY, CDR2 FYNNEI. V was cut by 2 bases and J by 4 bases, with 11 bases left in between. The CDR3 runs to 14 residues.

The sample holds a few counts of this clonotype. V is TRBV10-3 and J is TRBJ1-5; D is undetermined. The CDR3 sequence is 13 residues long. Germline CDR1 is ENHRY and CDR2 is SYGVKD. Deletions cut 6 bases from V and 0 bases from J, with 6 bases between. CDR3 bases: TGTGCCATCAGGGGTTATAGCAATCAGCCCCAGCATTTT. This gives the protein CAIRGYSNQPQHF.

In its sample, this clonotype was seen a few times. The chain uses TRBV2 and TRBJ2-7, with TRBD1 identical over 7 bases. Near its end, the DNA agrees better with TRBJ2-5, so the J call may be wrong. The germline CDR1 and CDR2 sequences are SNHLY and FYNNEI. This CDR3 region has 13 residues. The CDR3 coding sequence is TGTGCCAGCAGTGAATCACAGGGGTTGACCCAGTACTTC. Amino acid sequence: CASSESQGLTQYF.

The chain is built from TRBV5-1 and TRBJ2-1; TRBD1 matches at 9 bases. Germline CDR1 and CDR2: SGHRS and YFSETQ. The ends lost 4 bases at V and 4 bases at J; junction bases unmatched: 6. This CDR3 is 15 amino acids long. CDR3 amino acids: CASSQTGGLYNEQFF. CDR3 coding DNA: TGCGCCAGCAGCCAAACAGGGGGCCTATACAATGAGCAGTTCTTC.

This clonotype appeared a single time. The CDR3 reads CSATGTGAPNYGYTF. DNA of the CDR3: TGCAGTGCGACCGGGACAGGAGCTCCTAACTATGGCTACACCTTC. V is TRBV20-1 and J is TRBJ1-2, with 8 bases lining up with TRBD1. Trimming took 6 bases from V and 0 from J; bases not matched to a gene: 9. Germline loops: CDR1 DFQATT, CDR2 SNEGSKA (reference sequence). CDR3 length: 15 amino acids.

As regards this clonotype: This clone may be a read error of a much larger clone one base away. J is TRBJ2-7 and V is TRBV24-1, with 7 bases matching TRBD1. CDR1 and CDR2 (germline): KGHDR, SFDVKD. The CDR3 length is 14 residues. V lost 2 bases, J lost 2 bases, and 2 bases stayed unmatched. Written as DNA, the CDR3 is TGTGCCACCAGTGATTCGGACAGGACCTACGAGCAGTACTTC. This gives the protein CATSDSDRTYEQYF.

This clonotype occurred many times. The chain has TRBV14 and TRBJ2-3; D may correspond to TRBD1 or TRBD2 (5 bases each). The CDR3 is made up of 16 amino acids. Germline loops: CDR1 SGHDN, CDR2 FVKESK. The V end lost 1 base, the J end lost 2 bases, and 13 bases lay between the germline ends. In DNA, the CDR3 is TGTGCCAGCAGCCAAGTAGGGGACGGACACACAGATACGCAGTATTTT. Translating gives CASSQVGDGHTDTQYF.

The table lists this clonotype with a few counts. The chain joins TRBV6-6 to TRBJ1-2; 9 bases map to TRBD1. This CDR3 comprises 17 residues. Germline V lookup: CDR1 MNHNY, CDR2 SVGAGI (reference sequence). The trim removed 5 bases at V and 7 bases at J, leaving 17 bases unmatched. The CDR3 is CASSTRRQGGGLGGYTF. The CDR3 DNA is TGTGCCAGCAGTACAAGAAGACAGGGGGGTGGCCTGGGTGGCTACACCTTC.

This chain joins TRBV4-1 and TRBJ2-3, with 8 bases aligning to TRBD1. V was pared by 4 bases and J by 1 base, with 7 bases of the junction left unmatched. The CDR3 is 16 residues long. Per germline, CDR1 MGHRA and CDR2 YSYEKL. This CDR3 is CASSRDGQGRTDTQYF. The DNA of the CDR3 is TGCGCCAGCAGCCGGGACGGACAGGGACGCACAGATACGCAGTATTTT.

This clonotype has only a few counts. The chain has TRBV7-2 and TRBJ2-5; D gene ambiguous. V was cut by 1 base and J by 5 bases, with 8 bases left in between. This CDR3 spans 13 amino acids. Germline assignment: CDR1 SGHTA and CDR2 FQGNSA. This CDR3 reads CASSLDVRETQYF. CDR3 nucleotide sequence: TGTGCCAGCAGCTTAGATGTGCGGGAGACCCAGTACTTC.

Worth noting for this clonotype: A read error may produce the germline difference seen at one junction end. This sequence joins TRBV5-4 and TRBJ2-3; the D gene is possibly TRBD2 (5 bases). The germline V gene has CDR1 SGHNT and CDR2 YYREEE (reference sequence). The CDR3 has 14 amino acids. The CDR3 DNA follows: TGTGCCAGCGGCTTTGAGGGTATCACAGATACGCAGTATTTT. Translating it yields CASGFEGITDTQYF.

This clonotype has a handful of counts. The rearrangement uses TRBV24-1 and TRBJ2-1; TRBD1 agrees at 9 bases. With 3 bases clipped from V and 7 bases from J, the junction kept 6 bases outside the gene matches. The germline gives CDR1 KGHDR, CDR2 SFDVKD. The CDR3 totals 15 residues. Here the CDR3 DNA reads TGTGCCACCAGTGATCCCCGGGACAGGGTAAATGAGCAGTTCTTC. Its translation: CATSDPRDRVNEQFF.

This clonotype was seen only a few times. V is TRBV20-1 and J is TRBJ2-3; D not resolved. V lost 0 bases and J lost 0, with 16 bases in between. There are 17 residues in the CDR3. CDR1 is DFQATT and CDR2 is SNEGSKA in the germline V gene (reference sequence). The CDR3 DNA follows: TGCAGTGCTAGAGATAGGCCCTACCGGCCTAGCACAGATACGCAGTATTTT. It specifies CSARDRPYRPSTDTQYF.

Only a few counts were recorded for this clonotype. The V gene is TRBV5-1, the J gene TRBJ1-4; 9 bases align to TRBD1. CDR3 length: 16 amino acids. Trimming at V came to 4 bases and at J to 4 bases, leaving 8 bases not matched to a gene. Germline-derived CDR1 and CDR2 are SGHRS and YFSETQ. Here the CDR3 reads CASSPGQGMGNEKLFF. CDR3 in DNA: TGCGCCAGCAGCCCCGGACAGGGGATGGGTAATGAAAAACTGTTTTTT.

This clonotype was seen more than once but under ten times. The rearrangement links TRBV2 to TRBJ2-1; D may be TRBD2 (6 bases). This CDR3 region has 12 residues. V dropped 5 bases and J dropped 9 bases, with 11 bases sitting between them. Germline V gene data show CDR1 as SNHLY and CDR2 as FYNNEI. Written as DNA, the CDR3 is TGTGCCAGCAGTCGACTAGTGCGTGAGCAGTTCTTC. Its protein is CASSRLVREQFF.

The sample holds a few counts of this clonotype. The chain joins TRBV12-3 or TRBV12-4 to TRBJ1-6; D gene ambiguous. The CDR3 is made up of 13 amino acids. Trimming removed 3 bases at V and 8 bases at J, with 8 bases between. DNA for the CDR3: TGTGCCAGCAGTTTTCTTCGGGATTCACCCCTCCACTTT. Translated: CASSFLRDSPLHF.

The chain uses TRBV12-5 and TRBJ2-5; 10 bases line up with TRBD2. The germline CDR1 and CDR2 sequences are LGHNT and FRNRAP. J lost 1 base, V lost 1 base, and 3 bases had no gene match. The CDR3 contains 16 residues. CDR3 amino acids: CASGLDGTSAQETQYF. CDR3 DNA: TGTGCTAGTGGTTTGGACGGGACTAGCGCCCAAGAGACCCAGTACTTC.

CDR3 DNA sequence: TGCAGTGCGACCAAGGCGAAACGACTAGCGGGGGGCCGGGGAGATACGCAGTATTTT. This translates into CSATKAKRLAGGRGDTQYF. This chain uses TRBV20-1 with TRBJ2-3, with 13 bases lining up with TRBD2. CDR3 length: 19 residues. V lost 6 bases, J lost 5 bases, and 20 bases stayed unmatched. Germline values: CDR1 DFQATT, CDR2 SNEGSKA (reference sequence).

This clonotype appeared a few times. The chain recombines TRBV12-3 or TRBV12-4 with TRBJ2-5; 7 bases fit TRBD2. V was clipped by 2 bases and J by 11 bases; unmatched bases: 14. CDR3 length: 15 amino acids. The CDR3 bases are TGTGCCAGCAGTTTATTGGCGGGAGTGGGGAATGAGCAGTACTTC. It is translated as CASSLLAGVGNEQYF.

The chain recombines TRBV6-5 with TRBJ2-5, with D possibly TRBD2 on 5 matching bases. The DNA end is a closer match to TRBJ2-7, so the J assignment may be wrong. This CDR3 region has 13 residues. Germline CDR1 MNHEY, CDR2 SVGAGI. The CDR3 region has the DNA TGTGCCAGCAGTTATCCCCACACTAGCGAGCAGTACTTC. Translating gives CASSYPHTSEQYF.